What follows are 13 T cell receptor beta chains derived from one specimen sequenced in a study of cytomegalovirus exposure and HLA in healthy donors. PCR used 60 Vbeta primers and 13 Jbeta primers. Sequenced by immunoSEQ multiplex PCR; TCRdb stores in-frame clones only, minus some. The sample lists over 100,000 clones; roughly 71% were seen once. The sequencing sample was made of PBMCs. The receptors originated from a woman in her seventies in good health and CMV-seropositive.

This clone was recorded a few times. This sequence joins TRBV30 and TRBJ2-3; 8 bases line up with TRBD1. Germline V gene sequence: CDR1 GTSNPN, CDR2 SVGIG (reference sequence). Germline trimming cut 5 bases from V and 4 bases from J; bases unmatched to any gene: 8. The CDR3 extends over 14 amino acids. CDR3 nucleotide sequence: TGTGCCTGGGGACAGGGCAGTGTTGCAGATACGCAGTATTTT. It codes for CAWGQGSVADTQYF. Filled out from reference TRBV30 and TRBJ2-3, the complete variable domain reads SQTIHQWPATLVQPVGSPLSLECTVEGTSNPNLYWYRQAAGRGLQLLFYSVGIGQISSEVPQNLSASRPQDRQFILSSKKLLLSDSGFYLCAWGQGSVADTQYFGPGTRLTVL.

The chain links TRBV27 to TRBJ1-5; no definite D call. Germline CDR1 and CDR2: MNHEY and SMNVEV (reference sequence). Trimming cost V 3 bases and J 4 bases, with 7 bases left between them. The CDR3 spans 13 residues. Here the CDR3 reads CASSFRRNQPQHF. In nucleotides, the CDR3 is TGTGCCAGCAGTTTCCGGAGAAATCAGCCCCAGCATTTT.

The chain employs TRBV5-1 and TRBJ1-2; 7 bases fit TRBD1. V gave up 7 bases and J gave up 3 bases; unmatched junction bases: 6. The CDR3 sequence is 13 residues long. Germline V gene sequence: CDR1 SGHRS, CDR2 YFSETQ. For the CDR3, the DNA is TGCGCCAGCCAAACAGGGGAGGACTATGGCTACACCTTC. This translates into CASQTGEDYGYTF.

The V gene is TRBV7-8, the J gene TRBJ1-5; D perhaps matches TRBD1 (5 bases). The V and J ends lost 1 base and 7 bases respectively, with 14 bases between them. This CDR3 spans 15 amino acids. Germline V gene data show CDR1 as SGHVS and CDR2 as FQNEAQ. CDR3 amino acids: CASSLDGQGSQPQHF. The CDR3 DNA sequence: TGTGCCAGCAGCTTAGACGGCCAGGGATCCCAGCCCCAGCATTTT.

This rearrangement joins TRBV9 to TRBJ2-3; D might be TRBD2 (6 bases). The ends were cut back, 2 bases at V and 3 bases at J, with 16 bases in the middle. The length of the CDR3 is 16 residues. Germline V gives CDR1 SGDLS, CDR2 YYNGEE. CDR3 protein: CASSVSEGSSTDTQYF. The CDR3 DNA follows: TGTGCCAGCAGCGTGTCGGAGGGGTCTAGTACAGATACGCAGTATTTT.

The chain uses TRBV15 and TRBJ2-1; the D gene is possibly TRBD2 (7 bases). CDR1 and CDR2 (germline): LNHNV, YYDKDF (reference sequence). V was pared by 0 bases and J by 2 bases, with 14 bases between. The CDR3 runs 17 residues. CDR3 sequence (DNA): TGTGCCACCAGCAGAGAGGGGGGGGCGGGGGCCTACAATGAGCAGTTCTTC. Translation: CATSREGGAGAYNEQFF.

The J gene is TRBJ2-3, the V gene TRBV30; weak D call: TRBD1 (5 bases). V gave up 0 bases and J gave up 0 bases, with 7 bases separating them. This CDR3 region has 14 residues. CDR1 GTSNPN and CDR2 SVGIG come from the germline V gene (reference sequence). CDR3 bases: TGTGCCTGGAGTGTAGGGGCTAGCACAGATACGCAGTATTTT. Translated, it gives CAWSVGASTDTQYF.

This clone occurred once. CDR3 nucleotide sequence: TGTGCCAGCAACGCCGGGGCGGGGGCGCCCACAGATACGCAGTATTTT. It is translated as CASNAGAGAPTDTQYF. The gene calls are TRBV9 and TRBJ2-3; the D gene is possibly TRBD2 (7 bases). The CDR3 loop spans 16 amino acids. Trimming stripped 6 bases from V and 2 bases from J, with 19 bases between. CDR1 and CDR2 (germline): SGDLS, YYNGEE.

This clone appeared a few times. The V gene is TRBV6-1, the J gene TRBJ1-1; 9 positions match TRBD1. J was trimmed by 4 bases and V by 4 bases; bases with no gene match: 7. Germline V gene data show CDR1 as MNHNS and CDR2 as SASEGT. The CDR3 contains 15 residues. CDR3 bases: TGTGCCAGCAGTGGGGGGACAGGGAGGGCCACTGAAGCTTTCTTT. It specifies CASSGGTGRATEAFF.

The chain links TRBV7-9 to TRBJ1-1; D ambiguous. The CDR3 runs to 15 residues. The V end was cut by 7 bases, the J end by 1 base, with 16 bases between. Per the germline V gene, CDR1 is SEHNR and CDR2 is FQNEAQ (reference sequence). CDR3 amino acids: CASIPGWQPNTEAFF. The CDR3 bases are TGTGCCAGCATCCCCGGGTGGCAGCCGAACACTGAAGCTTTCTTT.

The V gene is TRBV19, the J gene TRBJ2-7, with TRBD1 matching over 9 bases. The CDR3 loop spans 13 amino acids. The J segment lost 5 bases and the V segment lost 6 bases, leaving 5 bases of the junction unmatched. The germline gives CDR1 LNHDA, CDR2 SQIVND (reference sequence). CDR3 in DNA: TGTGCCAGTAGGGGACAGGGAACCCACGAGCAGTACTTC. Translated, it gives CASRGQGTHEQYF.

The chain combines TRBV11-2 with TRBJ2-2; perhaps TRBD1 as D (6 bases). V lost 3 bases and J lost 5, with 13 bases in between. The CDR3 has 15 residues. Per germline, CDR1 SGHAT and CDR2 FQNNGV. CDR3 amino acids: CASSLDRGRTGELFF. The CDR3 DNA reads as TGTGCCAGCAGCTTGGACAGAGGACGGACCGGGGAGCTGTTTTTT.

This chain links TRBV5-1 with TRBJ1-6; D uncertain. The CDR3 is made up of 16 amino acids. CDR1 and CDR2 (germline): SGHRS, YFSETQ. V shed 4 bases and J shed 3 bases, with 14 bases lying between them. The CDR3 region is CASSPDGGNYNSPLHF. The CDR3 DNA is TGCGCCAGCAGCCCGGACGGAGGAAACTATAATTCACCCCTCCACTTT.